This T cell receptor beta chain was documented in a study of shared clonotypes between healthy human individuals. The CDR3 extends over 14 amino acids. V was pared by 3 bases and J by 6 bases, with 14 bases between. Germline lookup yields CDR1 GTSNPN and CDR2 SVGIG (reference sequence). Into CD45RA+ naive and CD45RA-negative memory subsets, the CD4+ cells were split. The assay was immunoSEQ multiplex PCR, and TCRdb's table has in-frame clones only and misses some. The sample includes under 2.5 million clones, around 90% seen only once; the top ten take around 0.35%. Material: naive CD4+ T cells from PBMCs. Sample subset: CD45RA+ positively selected. The receptor's source is a man aged 18 to 30 in good health. Some clones in this sample may be carry-over from other donors' samples. The J gene is TRBJ2-2, the V gene TRBV30; perhaps TRBD2 as D (6 bases). In nucleotides, the CDR3 is TGTGCCTGGAGCCGGAGGGCCCCCGCCGGGGAGCTGTTTTTT. This translates into CAWSRRAPAGELFF.